The clone carrying this TCR beta chain was observed a handful of times. The data stem from a study of T-cell memory formation after mild COVID-19. Study-wide context: For the most part, TCR clusters were specific to one donor.

One entry per CDR3 protein, called by TCRdb with MiXCR from the 5' RACE reads. The sample yields around 400,000 distinct CDR3 sequences, around 24% seen once. The germline CDR1 and CDR2 sequences are DFQATT and SNEGSKA (reference sequence). The CDR3 extends over 10 amino acids. V was pared by 5 bases and J by 7 bases, with 6 bases between. The source is an adult woman who had mild COVID-19 (a few samples of this study predate the infection). Cell type and time point are not known. J is TRBJ2-4 and V is TRBV20-1, with D uncertain. Sequencing was done on a sample of PBMCs or a T cell subset sorted from them (not recorded which). CDR3 sequence reads: CSAGTNIQYF. The DNA for the CDR3 is TGCAGTGCTGGAACGAACATTCAGTACTTC.